This T cell receptor (beta chain) was profiled in a study of cytomegalovirus exposure and HLA in healthy donors. Study outcomes and limitations: For most subjects, TCR beta sequences were reported to predict HLA-A and HLA-B alleles with accuracy.

Notes on this clone: Its antigen remains unidentified.

V lost 5 bases to trimming and J lost 5 bases; unmatched junction nucleotides: 12. Per the germline V gene, CDR1 is LNHDA and CDR2 is SQIVND (reference sequence). The length of the CDR3 is 16 residues. PCR was performed using 60 Vbeta and 13 Jbeta primers. The assay was immunoSEQ multiplex PCR, and TCRdb's table has in-frame clones only and misses some. The sample gives over 200,000 clones, 85% to 90% of which show up once; 1% to 1.5% is in the top ten. The specimen sequenced was PBMCs. The chain employs TRBV19 and TRBJ2-1, with 7 nucleotides matching TRBD2. The sequence was obtained from a human donor in good health. CDR3 region: CASSPYSSGGDNEQFF. The DNA of the CDR3 is TGTGCCAGTAGTCCATACTCTAGCGGAGGGGACAATGAGCAGTTCTTC. The variable domain in full, with the rest retrieved from reference TRBV19 and TRBJ2-1, is DGGITQSPKYLFRKEGQNVTLSCEQNLNHDAMYWYRQDPGQGLRLIYYSQIVNDFQKGDIAEGYSVSREKKESFPLTVTSAQKNPTAFYLCASSPYSSGGDNEQFFGPGTRLTVL.